These 28 T cell receptor beta chains came from one sample sequenced in a study of blood T cells in healthy people across ages. With a J-beta primer mix and a sample-barcoded 5' primer, a second PCR ran roughly 6 to 12 cycles. TCRdb processed the 5' RACE reads anew with MiXCR; each CDR3 protein has one entry. The repertoire holds more than 800,000 distinct CDR3 sequences, with roughly 26% as singletons. The sequenced material came from blood. The receptors were sampled from a woman older than 75 in good health.

This rearrangement joins TRBV4-1 to TRBJ2-7; D gene unclear. V was trimmed by 0 bases and J by 12 bases, leaving 18 bases between them. The CDR3 contains 14 residues. Germline V gene sequence: CDR1 MGHRA, CDR2 YSYEKL. CDR3 protein: CASSQDRGNSLWYF. DNA for the CDR3: TGCGCCAGCAGCCAAGATCGCGGTAACTCGTTGTGGTACTTC.

The sample holds many counts of this clonotype. J is TRBJ2-2 and V is TRBV20-1; unclear D gene. V was cut by 5 bases and J by 4 bases, with 11 bases left in between. Germline V lookup: CDR1 DFQATT, CDR2 SNEGSKA (reference sequence). The CDR3 runs to 13 residues. The CDR3 DNA reads TGCAGTGCTCCGCCCCTGGGCACCGGGGAGCTGTTTTTT. Protein product: CSAPPLGTGELFF.

This clonotype showed up many times. The chain recombines TRBV4-3 with TRBJ2-1, with 7 bases matching TRBD2. The germline gives CDR1 LGHNA, CDR2 YSLEER. This CDR3 has 14 amino acids. The J segment lost 9 bases and the V segment lost 0 bases, leaving 5 bases of the junction unmatched. The CDR3 region is CASSQEWGGGEQFF. In DNA, the CDR3 is TGCGCCAGCAGCCAAGAGTGGGGCGGGGGTGAGCAGTTCTTC.

This clonotype was counted at least ten times. The CDR3 nucleotides are TGCGCCAGCACCTCAACAGGGGGCAAGACCCAGTACTTC. Residues: CASTSTGGKTQYF. The rearrangement links TRBV5-1 to TRBJ2-5; the match to TRBD1 covers 9 bases. V was pared by 6 bases and J by 6 bases, with 6 bases of the junction left unmatched. The V gene's germline CDR1 is SGHRS and CDR2 YFSETQ. This CDR3 region has 13 residues.

In its sample, this clonotype was seen a few times. V gene TRBV19 combines with J gene TRBJ1-5, with 8 bases that match TRBD1. V was clipped by 4 bases and J by 6 bases; unmatched bases: 5. This CDR3 has 14 residues. Germline V gene sequence: CDR1 LNHDA, CDR2 SQIVND (reference sequence). As DNA, the CDR3 is TGTGCCAGTAGTACAGGGGGCGCCGGTCAGCCCCAGCATTTT. Amino acid sequence: CASSTGGAGQPQHF. The full variable domain, in which reference TRBV19 and TRBJ1-5 provide the parts outside the CDR3, is DGGITQSPKYLFRKEGQNVTLSCEQNLNHDAMYWYRQDPGQGLRLIYYSQIVNDFQKGDIAEGYSVSREKKESFPLTVTSAQKNPTAFYLCASSTGGAGQPQHFGDGTRLSIL.

The chain is built from TRBV3-1 and TRBJ2-7; 9 bases map to TRBD2. The CDR3 is 17 amino acids. Germline-derived CDR1 and CDR2 are LGHDT and YNNKEL (reference sequence). J was trimmed by 7 bases and V by 1 base; bases with no gene match: 14. Here the CDR3 DNA reads TGTGCCAGCAGCCAAGTATCCAGCGGGGGGCTCTCCAATGAGCAGTACTTC. It codes for CASSQVSSGGLSNEQYF.

This clonotype has only a few counts. This may be a read error: a much more frequent sequence differs by one nucleotide. This chain joins TRBV4-3 and TRBJ2-1; D uncertain. The CDR3 totals 14 residues. V was pared by 0 bases and J by 7 bases, with 10 bases between. CDR1 and CDR2 from the germline V gene are LGHNA and YSLEER. CDR3: CASSQDLARNEQFF. The CDR3 DNA sequence: TGCGCCAGCAGCCAAGATCTGGCCCGGAATGAGCAGTTCTTC.

This clonotype was seen repeatedly, ten times or more. This chain joins TRBV12-3 or TRBV12-4 and TRBJ2-1; TRBD2 matches 14 bases. The junction had 3 bases not matched to a gene; V was cut back by 6 bases and J by 2 bases. The CDR3 covers 16 residues. CDR3 in amino acids: CASSSTSGGAYNEQFF. The DNA for the CDR3 is TGTGCCAGCAGCTCGACTAGCGGGGGGGCCTACAATGAGCAGTTCTTC.

In this sample, this clonotype turned up many times. The chain uses TRBV27 and TRBJ2-3; maybe TRBD1 (5 bases). The V end lost 7 bases, the J end lost 0 bases, and 17 bases lay between the germline ends. The CDR3 runs 16 residues. CDR1 MNHEY and CDR2 SMNVEV come from the germline V gene (reference sequence). CDR3 sequence (DNA): TGTGCCAGCAAGGTTATAGGGGCAATCAGCACAGATACGCAGTATTTT. Its protein product is CASKVIGAISTDTQYF.

As for this clonotype: It may be a read error: a sequence one base away is much more abundant. A read error is likely, as this CDR3 ends without the conserved phenylalanine or tryptophan. The chain is built from TRBV12-3 or TRBV12-4 and TRBJ1-2; TRBD1 matches at 8 bases. The length of the CDR3 is 17 residues. Trimming took 4 bases from V and 5 from J; bases not matched to a gene: 15. DNA for the CDR3: TGTGCCAGCAGTTGGGTGCAGGGGGCGCGCGGCGTGTATGGCTACACCTTA. Protein sequence: CASSWVQGARGVYGYTL.

This chain joins TRBV6-2 or TRBV6-3 and TRBJ1-5; D not certain. This CDR3 region has 12 residues. Germline CDR1 reads MNHEY; CDR2 reads SVGEGT. CDR3 residues: CARCTPHQPQHF. DNA for the CDR3: TGTGCTAGATGCACTCCTCATCAGCCCCAGCATTTT.

This rearrangement joins TRBV20-1 to TRBJ1-5; D possibly corresponds to TRBD1 (5 bases). The CDR3 totals 16 residues. Germline V CDR1 and CDR2: DFQATT, SNEGSKA (reference sequence). V was clipped by 5 bases and J by 2 bases, with 19 bases between them. This chain's CDR3 is CSASSPKWGGNQPQHF. The CDR3 nucleotides are TGCAGTGCTTCTAGCCCGAAATGGGGGGGCAATCAGCCCCAGCATTTT.

This clonotype was recorded a few times. With a much larger clone just one base away, this may be a read error. The chain couples TRBV7-9 to TRBJ2-1; the D gene is possibly TRBD1 (5 bases). CDR3 length: 11 amino acids. CDR1 and CDR2 from the germline V gene are SEHNR and FQNEAQ (reference sequence). The CDR3 protein is CASNKDNERFF. The CDR3 nucleotides are TGTGCCAGTAACAAGGACAATGAGCGGTTCTTC.

Concerning this clonotype: An end of the junction does not agree with germline; a read error may underlie this. In DNA, the CDR3 is TGCGCCAGCGGCTTTAATGGTGAGACCCAGTACTTC. This encodes CASGFNGETQYF. The chain links TRBV5-1 to TRBJ2-5; D ambiguous. CDR3 length: 12 residues. Per germline, CDR1 SGHRS and CDR2 YFSETQ.

The genes are TRBV7-8 and TRBJ2-4; D is possibly TRBD1 (8 bases). The CDR3 runs to 15 residues. The ends were cut back, 4 bases at V and 3 bases at J, with 13 bases in the middle. Germline V gene data show CDR1 as SGHVS and CDR2 as FQNEAQ. CDR3 coding DNA: TGTGCCAGCAGCTCAACAGGGGGGGTCAAAAACATTCAGTACTTC. Its protein product is CASSSTGGVKNIQYF.

This chain uses TRBV10-3 with TRBJ2-4; D gene unclear. The J call may be faulty, since TRBJ2-7 better matches the DNA end. Germline CDR1 reads ENHRY; CDR2 reads SYGVKD. The CDR3 has 14 residues. The CDR3 spells CASSPRASRSEQYF. The CDR3 DNA follows: TGTGCCAGCAGCCCTCGGGCCAGTCGGTCCGAGCAGTACTTC.

This clonotype occurred a few times. This chain links TRBV28 with TRBJ2-2, with TRBD1 identical over 10 bases. V shed 5 bases and J 1 base; nucleotides not matched to a gene: 4. Germline V gives CDR1 MDHEN, CDR2 SYDVKM. The CDR3 has 16 amino acids. CDR3 loop: CASSERDRGNTGELFF. As DNA, the CDR3 is TGTGCCAGCAGTGAGCGGGACAGGGGGAACACCGGGGAGCTGTTTTTT.

The J gene is TRBJ2-3, the V gene TRBV5-1; 9 nucleotides line up with TRBD2. Germline CDR1 is SGHRS and CDR2 is YFSETQ. This CDR3 is 17 amino acids long. The V segment lost 3 bases and the J segment 5 bases; nucleotides outside the gene matches: 13. The CDR3: CASSSATKRGAGDTQYF. The CDR3 DNA sequence: TGCGCCAGCAGCTCGGCCACGAAGCGGGGGGCGGGAGATACGCAGTATTTT. Together with reference TRBV5-1 and TRBJ2-3, the CDR3 gives the full variable domain: KAGVTQTPRYLIKTRGQQVTLSCSPISGHRSVSWYQQTPGQGLQFLFEYFSETQRNKGNFPGRFSGRQFSNSRSEMNVSTLELGDSALYLCASSSATKRGAGDTQYFGPGTRLTVL.

A note on this clonotype: This may be a read error, as it is one base from a much larger clone. The rearrangement uses TRBV10-3 and TRBJ2-5; no reliable D call. Deletions cut 6 bases from V and 5 bases from J, with 10 bases between. CDR3 length: 12 residues. Looked up from germline, CDR1 is ENHRY and CDR2 is SYGVKD. CDR3 coding DNA: TGTGCCATCAGCGATCCGCGTGAGACCCAGTACTTC. Its translation is CAISDPRETQYF.

In this sample, this clonotype turned up many times. V is TRBV5-5 and J is TRBJ2-5; 8 bases line up with TRBD1. CDR1 and CDR2 from the germline V gene are SGHKS and YYEKEE (reference sequence). This CDR3 spans 14 amino acids. After removal of 2 bases from V and 3 bases from J, the junction contained 3 bases not matched to a gene. This CDR3 reads CASSFGQGKETQYF. The CDR3 region has the DNA TGTGCCAGCAGCTTCGGACAGGGTAAAGAGACCCAGTACTTC.

This clonotype was observed a few times. A single base separates this from a much larger clone, so it may be a read error. CDR3 sequence reads: CASSYRFEQYF. DNA of the CDR3: TGTGCCAGCAGTTACAGGTTCGAGCAGTACTTC. J is TRBJ2-5 and V is TRBV6-6, with D unresolved. The J call is in doubt because the DNA end fits TRBJ2-7 better. The CDR3 has 11 amino acids. CDR1 is MNHNY and CDR2 is SVGAGI in the germline V gene (reference sequence).

This clonotype has a handful of counts. The chain combines TRBV13 with TRBJ2-2, with 7 bases identical to TRBD2. J was trimmed by 1 base and V by 5 bases; bases with no gene match: 13. The CDR3 contains 18 residues. Germline V lookup: CDR1 PRHDT, CDR2 FYEKMQ (reference sequence). CDR3 coding DNA: TGTGCCAGCAGCCACATGGGGAGGGCACGAAAGAACACCGGGGAGCTGTTTTTT. This sequence encodes CASSHMGRARKNTGELFF.

Notes on this clonotype: This sequence may be a read error, since a much larger clone differs from it by one base. This chain links TRBV6-5 with TRBJ2-1; D remains ambiguous. V lost 5 bases and J 13 bases, leaving 18 bases between the germline ends. Germline V gene sequence: CDR1 MNHEY, CDR2 SVGAGI. This CDR3 region has 13 residues. The CDR3 reads CASSHTLSETQFF. The CDR3 DNA sequence: TGTGCCAGCAGTCACACCCTCTCGGAGACCCAGTTCTTC.

The chain joins TRBV5-6 to TRBJ2-7; D is unresolved. The CDR3 totals 13 residues. Trimming took off 5 bases at V and 1 base at J, with 10 bases between the two ends. CDR1 is SGHDT and CDR2 is YYEEEE in the germline V gene. The DNA for the CDR3 is TGTGCCAGCAGGTCGGACCGTTCCTACGAGCAGTACTTC. Amino acids: CASRSDRSYEQYF. Supplemented by reference TRBV5-6 and TRBJ2-7, the full variable domain reads DAGVTQSPTHLIKTRGQQVTLRCSPKSGHDTVSWYQQALGQGPQFIFQYYEEEERQRGNFPDRFSGHQFPNYSSELNVNALLLGDSALYLCASRSDRSYEQYFGPGTRLTVT.

The chain has TRBV7-9 and TRBJ2-7; D may be TRBD2 (6 bases). Trimming shortened V by 0 bases and J by 6 bases, and 12 bases separated the two germline ends. This CDR3 has 14 amino acids. The germline V gene has CDR1 SEHNR and CDR2 FQNEAQ (reference sequence). As DNA, the CDR3 is TGTGCCAGCAGCTTAGCGGGGGGAGGTGCCGAGCAGTACTTC. Translation: CASSLAGGGAEQYF. Variable domain in full (rest from reference TRBV7-9 and TRBJ2-7): DTGVSQNPRHKITKRGQNVTFRCDPISEHNRLYWYRQTLGQGPEFLTYFQNEAQLEKSRLLSDRFSAERPKGSFSTLEIQRTEQGDSAMYLCASSLAGGGAEQYFGPGTRLTVT.

The rearrangement joins TRBV7-9 to TRBJ2-1; 12 nucleotides agree with TRBD2. The CDR3 runs to 14 residues. The V gene end was trimmed by 7 bases and the J gene end by 7 bases; junction bases not matched to a gene: 5. Germline loops: CDR1 SEHNR, CDR2 FQNEAQ (reference sequence). Written as DNA, the CDR3 is TGTGCCAGCAACCTAGCGGGGGGGCTAAATGAGCAGTTCTTC. It translates to CASNLAGGLNEQFF.

At least ten counts were recorded for this clonotype. A much bigger clone sits one base away, suggesting this may be a read error. V usage is TRBV20-1 and J usage is TRBJ1-6; perhaps TRBD1 as D (6 bases). The germline CDR1 and CDR2 sequences are DFQATT and SNEGSKA (reference sequence). The CDR3 is 13 amino acids. DNA for the CDR3: TGCAGTGCTGCAGGACAGAATAATTCACCCCCCCACTTT. It yields the protein CSAAGQNNSPPHF.

The genes are TRBV7-2 and TRBJ1-3; D perhaps matches TRBD1 (5 bases). CDR3 length equals 16 residues. The germline V gene has CDR1 SGHTA and CDR2 FQGNSA. V was pared by 1 base and J by 2 bases, with 12 bases between. This CDR3 reads CASSLDPPGAGNTIYF. CDR3 DNA: TGTGCCAGCAGCTTAGACCCCCCGGGGGCTGGAAACACCATATATTTT. Supplemented by reference TRBV7-2 and TRBJ1-3, the full variable domain reads GAGVSQSPSNKVTEKGKDVELRCDPISGHTALYWYRQSLGQGLEFLIYFQGNSAPDKSGLPSDRFSAERTGGSVSTLTIQRTQQEDSAVYLCASSLDPPGAGNTIYFGEGSWLTVV.